The clone carrying this T cell receptor (beta chain) came up once. Data came from immunoSEQ multiplex PCR; TCRdb stores just in-frame clones and leaves some out. Among about 62,000 clones listed, approximately 87% were seen once. This entry belongs to a study of technical replicates of blood from a handful of donors. There are 17 residues in the CDR3. Trimming took off 5 bases at V and 4 bases at J, with 23 bases between the two ends. Per germline, CDR1 SGHVS and CDR2 FNYEAQ. This TCR was sampled from a human donor in good health. Some clones in this sample may be carry-over from other donors' samples. The sequenced sample was PBMCs. The V call is TRBV7-6, the J call TRBJ2-5; TRBD1 is a possible D gene (6 bases). CDR3: CASSLISTPQGRETQYF. The CDR3 DNA sequence: TGTGCCAGCAGCCTAATTTCGACGCCCCAGGGGCGAGAGACCCAGTACTTC.